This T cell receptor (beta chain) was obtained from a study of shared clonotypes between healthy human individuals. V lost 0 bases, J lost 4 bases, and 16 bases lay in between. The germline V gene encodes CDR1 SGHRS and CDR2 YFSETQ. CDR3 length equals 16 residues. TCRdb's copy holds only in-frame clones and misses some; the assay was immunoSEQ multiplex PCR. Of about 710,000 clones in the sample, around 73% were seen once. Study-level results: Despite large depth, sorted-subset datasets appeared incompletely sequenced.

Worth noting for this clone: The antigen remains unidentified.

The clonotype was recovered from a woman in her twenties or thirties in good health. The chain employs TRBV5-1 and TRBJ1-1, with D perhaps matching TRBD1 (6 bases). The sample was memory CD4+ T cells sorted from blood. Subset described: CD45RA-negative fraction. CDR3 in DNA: TGCGCCAGCAGCTTGGGGGACGCAGGGGTGAGCACTGAAGCTTTCTTT. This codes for CASSLGDAGVSTEAFF.